This T cell receptor beta chain was sequenced for a study of a mutant IDH1 vaccine in newly diagnosed glioma. The wider study: Investigators started vaccination 4-6 weeks after radiotherapy alone, or with temozolomide cycles. Before enrollment, the patients had been treated with radiotherapy alone, temozolomide alone, or both together. Most of them had received both. Overall study results and limits: Immune responses induced by vaccination arose in 93.3% of the patients. It seemed that pseudoprogression was not linked to changes in the top peripheral T cell clonotypes.

Worth noting for this clone: The antigen remains unidentified.

The time point here: week 5, during vaccination. One vaccine dose held 300 ug of mutant IDH1 20-mer peptide and came with topical imiquimod. The CDR3 is 13 residues long. V lost 8 bases, J lost 6 bases, and 15 bases lay in between. Germline loops: CDR1 MNHNY, CDR2 SVGAGI (reference sequence). Only in-frame clones appear in the TCRdb table, and some are missing; sequencing was by immunoSEQ multiplex PCR. Of about 53,000 clones detected, 82% appear once; the ten largest clones hold roughly 3.3%. The specimen was PBMCs, collected from a glioma patient whose treatment included an IDH1 peptide vaccine. This TCR was sampled from a woman younger than 30 with glioma. Some clones in this sample may be carry-over from other donors' samples. V is TRBV6-6 and J is TRBJ2-3; D gene uncertain. CDR3 sequence (DNA): TGTGCCAGCCGGTCGGATCAGAGGGATACGCAGTATTTT. Its translation: CASRSDQRDTQYF.